This entry lists 3 T cell receptor beta chains sequenced from one sample in a study of radiotherapy plus CTLA-4 blockade in lung cancer. Sequencing was performed with immunoSEQ multiplex PCR; in TCRdb, only in-frame clones are kept and a portion is missing. The sample includes roughly 66,000 clones, over 75% seen only once; the top ten take roughly 4%. The sample here was peripheral blood, taken from a patient treated with radiotherapy plus ipilimumab. These receptors came from a human donor with non-small cell lung cancer who had a partial response to radiotherapy plus ipilimumab.

The chain carries TRBV28 and TRBJ2-1, with D possibly being TRBD2 (7 bases). CDR3 length equals 17 residues. The ends were cut back, 5 bases at V and 2 bases at J, with 19 bases in the middle. The V gene's germline CDR1 is MDHEN and CDR2 SYDVKM. CDR3 loop: CASSEGGSGRPYNEQFF. In nucleotides, the CDR3 is TGTGCCAGCAGTGAAGGGGGTAGCGGGCGGCCCTACAATGAGCAGTTCTTC. The full variable domain, its missing parts supplied by reference TRBV28 and TRBJ2-1, is DVKVTQSSRYLVKRTGEKVFLECVQDMDHENMFWYRQDPGLGLRLIYFSYDVKMKEKGDIPEGYSVSREKKERFSLILESASTNQTSMYLCASSEGGSGRPYNEQFFGPGTRLTVL.

J is TRBJ2-1 and V is TRBV7-8; D is possibly TRBD2 (6 bases). The CDR3 is made up of 16 amino acids. Deletions cut 2 bases from V and 6 bases from J, with 17 bases between. Germline V gene sequence: CDR1 SGHVS, CDR2 FQNEAQ. In DNA, the CDR3 is TGTGCCAGCAGCTTATGGGCTGGGGGGTCCAGCAATGAGCAGTTCTTC. The encoded protein is CASSLWAGGSSNEQFF.

The chain uses TRBV27 and TRBJ2-5, with a weak D call TRBD2 (7 bases). Deletions cut 8 bases from V and 4 bases from J, with 14 bases between. The CDR3 has 13 amino acids. Germline V lookup: CDR1 MNHEY, CDR2 SMNVEV (reference sequence). The CDR3 DNA reads TGTGCCAGCGGGAAAAGGGGGGGAGAGACCCAGTACTTC. This sequence encodes CASGKRGGETQYF.